This is a list of T cell receptor beta chains from one sample in a study of vaccination effects on CD4 cells after COVID-19. The data were produced by immunoSEQ multiplex PCR, yet TCRdb's version contains in-frame clones alone and is incomplete. The table shows over 60,000 clones, with approximately 79% occurring only once. Their recognized antigens are unknown. The specimen was CD4+ T cells from PBMCs cultured with HCoV-NL63 spike peptides, collected before COVID-19 vaccination. The receptors shown here come from a human donor who received a COVID-19 vaccine. The CDR3 runs from the conserved cysteine through the conserved F or W. The D gene is left open where the match is weak. Clone sizes are given selectively: once, few, many, or a class where the clone is expanded.

>TRBJ1-5|NA|NA|TRBV10-2
TGCGCCAGCAGCCGCTCCAGGCAGCCAGGGGATCAGCCCCAGCATTTT
CASSRSRQPGDQPQHF
>TRBJ2-2|NA|TRBD2|TRBV5-4
TGTGCCAGCAGCTTGGGGCGGGGGGGCCTGACCGGGGAGCTGTTTTTT
CASSLGRGGLTGELFF
>TRBJ1-4|NA|TRBD1|TRBV6-5
TGTGCCAGCAGACCGACCGGGACAGGGAATGAAAAACTGTTTTTT
CASRPTGTGNEKLFF
>TRBJ2-5|NA|TRBD1|TRBV30
TGTGCCTGGAGTGTGACAGGGGTATACCAAGAGACCCAGTACTTC
CAWSVTGVYQETQYF
>TRBJ1-2|NA|TRBD1|TRBV24-1
TGTGCCACCAGTGCTACCGGACAGGGCTATGGCTACACCTTC
CATSATGQGYGYTF
>TRBJ2-2|NA|NA|TRBV6-6
TGTGCCACTTTGGGACAACCGAACACCGGGGAGCTGTTTTTT
CATLGQPNTGELFF
>TRBJ2-4|once|NA|TRBV19
TGTGCCAGTAGTATATGGGGGACTGAAAACATTCAGTACTTC
CASSIWGTENIQYF
>TRBJ2-2|once|TRBD1|TRBV30
TGTGCCTGGACAGCGGGACAGGGGAACACCGGGGAGCTGTTTTTT
CAWTAGQGNTGELFF
>TRBJ1-3|NA|TRBD1|TRBV6-5
TGTGCCAGCAGGGACAGGCCCTCTGGAAACACCATATATTTT
CASRDRPSGNTIYF
>TRBJ2-3|NA|NA|TRBV3-1/TRBV3-2
TGTGCCAGCAGCCAAGTACCGGATACGCAGTATTTT
CASSQVPDTQYF